This T cell receptor (beta chain) was identified during a study of T cell repertoires in cytomegalovirus infection. The CDR3 has 16 amino acids. Trimming took 2 bases from V and 2 from J; bases not matched to a gene: 6. The germline V gene has CDR1 SGHTA and CDR2 FQGTGA. MiXCR was run by TCRdb on the reads, yielding one entry per CDR3 protein. The sample has 600,000 to 700,000 distinct CDR3 sequences; roughly a third are singletons. In regard to this clonotype: Its antigen is unknown.

Sequencing used cultured PBMCs, obtained from culture after CMV antigen stimulation. V gene TRBV7-3 combines with J gene TRBJ1-5, with TRBD1 identical over 7 bases. The receptor was isolated from a human donor in good health (CMV status not recorded). Some clones in this sample may be carry-over from other donors' samples. The CDR3 spells CASSLYTRGRNQPQHF. CDR3 nucleotide sequence: TGTGCCAGCAGCTTATACACGAGGGGGCGCAATCAGCCCCAGCATTTT.